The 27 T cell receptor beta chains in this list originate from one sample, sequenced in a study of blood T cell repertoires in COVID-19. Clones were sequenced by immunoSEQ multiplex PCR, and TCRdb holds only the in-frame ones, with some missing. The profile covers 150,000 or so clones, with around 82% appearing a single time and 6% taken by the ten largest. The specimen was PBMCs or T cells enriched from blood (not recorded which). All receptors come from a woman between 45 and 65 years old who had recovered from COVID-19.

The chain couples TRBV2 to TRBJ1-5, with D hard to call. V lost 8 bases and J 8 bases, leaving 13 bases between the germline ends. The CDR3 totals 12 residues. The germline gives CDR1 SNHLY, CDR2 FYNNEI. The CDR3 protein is CASSDGEEPQHF. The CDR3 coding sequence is TGTGCCAGCTCGGACGGGGAAGAGCCCCAGCATTTT. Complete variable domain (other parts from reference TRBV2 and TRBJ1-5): EPEVTQTPSHQVTQMGQEVILRCVPISNHLYFYWYRQILGQKVEFLVSFYNNEISEKSEIFDDQFSVERPDGSNFTLKIRSTKLEDSAMYFCASSDGEEPQHFGDGTRLSIL.

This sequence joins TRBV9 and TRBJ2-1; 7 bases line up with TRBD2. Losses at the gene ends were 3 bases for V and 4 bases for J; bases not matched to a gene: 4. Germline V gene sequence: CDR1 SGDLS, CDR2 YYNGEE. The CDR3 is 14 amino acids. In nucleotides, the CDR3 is TGTGCCAGCAGCGCCGGGACTAATTACAATGAGCAGTTCTTC. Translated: CASSAGTNYNEQFF.

CDR3 residues: CASSLQGAGQPQHF. Written as DNA, the CDR3 is TGTGCCAGCAGCCTCCAGGGGGCGGGGCAGCCCCAGCATTTT. The J gene is TRBJ1-5, the V gene TRBV5-4; TRBD1 aligns across 8 bases. CDR3 length: 14 residues. Per germline, CDR1 SGHNT and CDR2 YYREEE (reference sequence). V lost 4 bases to trimming and J lost 7 bases; unmatched junction nucleotides: 7.

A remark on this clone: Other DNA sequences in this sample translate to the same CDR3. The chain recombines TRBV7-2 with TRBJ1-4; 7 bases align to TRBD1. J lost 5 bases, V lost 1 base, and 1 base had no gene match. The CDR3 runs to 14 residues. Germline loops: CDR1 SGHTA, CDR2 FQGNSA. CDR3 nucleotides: TGTGCCAGCAGCTTAGGACAGGGAAATGAAAAACTGTTTTTT. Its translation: CASSLGQGNEKLFF.

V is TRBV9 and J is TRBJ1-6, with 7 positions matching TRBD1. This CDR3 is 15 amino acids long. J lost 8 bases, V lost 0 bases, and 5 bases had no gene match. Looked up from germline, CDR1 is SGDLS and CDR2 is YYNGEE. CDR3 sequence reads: CASSVEQGPYSPLHF. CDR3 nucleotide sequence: TGTGCCAGCAGCGTAGAACAGGGGCCCTATTCACCCCTCCACTTT.

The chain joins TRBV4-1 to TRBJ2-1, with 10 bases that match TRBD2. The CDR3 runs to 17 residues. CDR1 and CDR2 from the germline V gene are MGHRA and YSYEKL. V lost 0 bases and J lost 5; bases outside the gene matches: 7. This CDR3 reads CASSQDPAGGPNNEQFF. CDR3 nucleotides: TGCGCCAGCAGCCAAGATCCAGCGGGGGGGCCCAACAATGAGCAGTTCTTC.

CDR3 sequence (DNA): TGTGCCAGCAGCTCAGTGAAGGCAGGGAAGCCTGAAGCTTTCTTT. Its translation: CASSSVKAGKPEAFF. The chain is built from TRBV7-2 and TRBJ1-1; weak D call: TRBD1 (5 bases). The germline V gene has CDR1 SGHTA and CDR2 FQGNSA. Trimming cost V 4 bases and J 6 bases, with 18 bases left between them. This CDR3 spans 15 amino acids.

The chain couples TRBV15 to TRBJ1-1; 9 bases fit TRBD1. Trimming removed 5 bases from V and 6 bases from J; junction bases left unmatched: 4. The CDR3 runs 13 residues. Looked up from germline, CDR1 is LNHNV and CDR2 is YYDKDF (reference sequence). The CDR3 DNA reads TGTGCCACCAGCCGGGACAGGGAGTCTGAAGCTTTCTTT. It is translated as CATSRDRESEAFF.

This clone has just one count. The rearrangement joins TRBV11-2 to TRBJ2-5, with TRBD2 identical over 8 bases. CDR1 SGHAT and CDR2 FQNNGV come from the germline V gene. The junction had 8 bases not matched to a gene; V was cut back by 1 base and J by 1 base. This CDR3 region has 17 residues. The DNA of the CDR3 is TGTGCCAGCAGCTTAGTGCCTCGGACTAGCCCCCAAGAGACCCAGTACTTC. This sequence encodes CASSLVPRTSPQETQYF.

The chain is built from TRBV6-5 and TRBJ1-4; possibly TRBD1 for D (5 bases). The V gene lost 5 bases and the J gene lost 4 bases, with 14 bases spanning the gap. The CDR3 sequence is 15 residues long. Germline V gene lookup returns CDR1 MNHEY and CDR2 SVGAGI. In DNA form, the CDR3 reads TGTGCCAGCAGTCACAGACAGAGAATTAATGAAAAACTGTTTTTT. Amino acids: CASSHRQRINEKLFF.

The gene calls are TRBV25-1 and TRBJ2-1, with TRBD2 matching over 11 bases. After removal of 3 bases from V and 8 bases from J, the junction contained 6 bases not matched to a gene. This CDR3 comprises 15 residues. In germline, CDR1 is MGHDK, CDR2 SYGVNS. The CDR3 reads CASSDTGSGGDEQFF. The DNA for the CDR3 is TGTGCCAGCAGTGATACGGGTAGCGGGGGGGATGAGCAGTTCTTC.

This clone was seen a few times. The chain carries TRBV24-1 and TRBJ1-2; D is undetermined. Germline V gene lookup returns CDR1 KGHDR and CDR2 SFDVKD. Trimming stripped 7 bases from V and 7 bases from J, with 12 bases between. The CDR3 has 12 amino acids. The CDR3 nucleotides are TGTGCCACCAGGAGAGGGCTCGGTGGCTACACCTTC. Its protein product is CATRRGLGGYTF.

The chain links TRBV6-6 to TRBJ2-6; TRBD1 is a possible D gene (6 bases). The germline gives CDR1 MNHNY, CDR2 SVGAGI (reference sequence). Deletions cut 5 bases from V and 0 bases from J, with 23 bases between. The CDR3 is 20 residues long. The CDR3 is CASSLNGPLQGISGANVLTF. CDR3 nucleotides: TGTGCCAGCAGTCTCAATGGCCCTCTACAGGGCATCTCTGGGGCCAACGTCCTGACTTTC.

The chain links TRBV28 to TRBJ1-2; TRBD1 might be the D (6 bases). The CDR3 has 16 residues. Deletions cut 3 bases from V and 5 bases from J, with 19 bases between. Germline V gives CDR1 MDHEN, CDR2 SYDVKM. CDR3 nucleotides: TGTGCCAGCAGTTTCGGAGGCGGGGGGGCGAGGTATGGCTACACCTTC. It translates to CASSFGGGGARYGYTF.

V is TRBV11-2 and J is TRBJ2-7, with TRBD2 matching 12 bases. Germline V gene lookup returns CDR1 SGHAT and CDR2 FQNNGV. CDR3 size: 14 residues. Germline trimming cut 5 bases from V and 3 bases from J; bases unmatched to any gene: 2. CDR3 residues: CASSTTSGGYEQYF. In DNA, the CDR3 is TGTGCCAGCAGCACGACTAGCGGGGGCTACGAGCAGTACTTC.

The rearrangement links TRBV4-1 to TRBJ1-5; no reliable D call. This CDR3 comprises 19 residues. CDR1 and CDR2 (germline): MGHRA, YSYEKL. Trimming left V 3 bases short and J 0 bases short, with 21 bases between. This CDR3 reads CASSQGRAPAGYSNQPQHF. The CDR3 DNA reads TGCGCCAGCAGCCAGGGGAGGGCCCCCGCCGGCTATAGCAATCAGCCCCAGCATTTT.

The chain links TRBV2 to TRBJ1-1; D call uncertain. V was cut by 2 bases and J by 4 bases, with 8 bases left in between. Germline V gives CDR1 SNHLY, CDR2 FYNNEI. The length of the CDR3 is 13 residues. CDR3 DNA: TGTGCCAGCAGTGAAACCCTCGGCACTGAAGCTTTCTTT. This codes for CASSETLGTEAFF.

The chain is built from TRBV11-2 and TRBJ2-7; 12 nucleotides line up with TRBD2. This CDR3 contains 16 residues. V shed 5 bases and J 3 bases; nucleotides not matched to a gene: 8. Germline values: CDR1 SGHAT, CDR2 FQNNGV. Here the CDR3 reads CASSPLTSGGLYEQYV. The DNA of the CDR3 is TGTGCCAGCAGCCCGTTGACTAGCGGGGGTCTCTACGAGCAGTACGTC.

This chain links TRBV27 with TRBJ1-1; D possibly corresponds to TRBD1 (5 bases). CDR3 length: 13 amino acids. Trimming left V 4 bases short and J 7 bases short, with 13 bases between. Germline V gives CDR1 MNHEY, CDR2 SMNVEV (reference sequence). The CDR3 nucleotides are TGTGCCAGCAGTTCTCATGGGGGGAATGAAGCTTTCTTT. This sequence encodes CASSSHGGNEAFF.

The CDR3 reads CASSSRGLGQPQHF. In DNA form, the CDR3 reads TGTGCCAGCAGTTCCAGGGGGCTAGGTCAGCCCCAGCATTTT. The chain is built from TRBV6-6 and TRBJ1-5; 8 positions match TRBD1. The CDR3 is made up of 14 amino acids. Germline lookup yields CDR1 MNHNY and CDR2 SVGAGI (reference sequence). Trimming removed 4 bases from V and 6 bases from J; junction bases left unmatched: 5.

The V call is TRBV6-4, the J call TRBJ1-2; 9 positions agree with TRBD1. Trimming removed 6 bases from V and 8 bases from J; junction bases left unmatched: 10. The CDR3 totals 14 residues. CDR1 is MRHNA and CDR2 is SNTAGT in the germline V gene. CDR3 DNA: TGTGCCAGCAGCCCCGTACAGGGGGCGGGAGGCTACACCTTC. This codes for CASSPVQGAGGYTF.

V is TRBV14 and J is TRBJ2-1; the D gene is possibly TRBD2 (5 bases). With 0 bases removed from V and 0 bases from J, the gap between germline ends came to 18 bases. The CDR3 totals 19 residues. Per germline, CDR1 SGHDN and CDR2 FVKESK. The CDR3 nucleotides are TGTGCCAGCAGCCAAGATTTGGGCGGGCCTTGGACCTCCTACAATGAGCAGTTCTTC. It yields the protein CASSQDLGGPWTSYNEQFF.

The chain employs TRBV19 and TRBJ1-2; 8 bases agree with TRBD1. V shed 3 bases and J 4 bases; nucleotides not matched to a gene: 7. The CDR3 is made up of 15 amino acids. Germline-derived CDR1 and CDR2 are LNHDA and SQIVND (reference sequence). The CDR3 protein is CASSMQQGAIYGYTF. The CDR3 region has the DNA TGTGCCAGTAGTATGCAGCAGGGGGCAATCTATGGCTACACCTTC.

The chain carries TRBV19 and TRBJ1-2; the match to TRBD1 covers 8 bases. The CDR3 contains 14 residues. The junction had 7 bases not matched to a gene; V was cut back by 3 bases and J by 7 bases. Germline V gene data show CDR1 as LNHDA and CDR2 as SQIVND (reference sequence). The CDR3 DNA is TGTGCCAGTAGTATTCTAACAGGGGGTTCTGGCTACACCTTC. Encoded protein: CASSILTGGSGYTF. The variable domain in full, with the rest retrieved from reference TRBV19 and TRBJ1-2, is DGGITQSPKYLFRKEGQNVTLSCEQNLNHDAMYWYRQDPGQGLRLIYYSQIVNDFQKGDIAEGYSVSREKKESFPLTVTSAQKNPTAFYLCASSILTGGSGYTFGSGTRLTVV.

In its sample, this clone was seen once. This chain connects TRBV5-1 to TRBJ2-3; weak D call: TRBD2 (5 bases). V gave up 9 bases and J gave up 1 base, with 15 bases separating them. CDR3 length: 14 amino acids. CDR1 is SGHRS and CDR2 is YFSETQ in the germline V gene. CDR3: CATQRLTGTDTQYF. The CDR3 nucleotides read TGCGCCACCCAGCGGCTGACGGGCACAGATACGCAGTATTTT.

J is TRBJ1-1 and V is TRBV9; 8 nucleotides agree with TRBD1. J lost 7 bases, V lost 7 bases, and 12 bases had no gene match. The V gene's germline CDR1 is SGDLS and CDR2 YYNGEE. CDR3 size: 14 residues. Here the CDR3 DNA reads TGTGCCAGCGGAGGACAGGGCCTCACTGGTGAAGCTTTCTTT. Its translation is CASGGQGLTGEAFF.

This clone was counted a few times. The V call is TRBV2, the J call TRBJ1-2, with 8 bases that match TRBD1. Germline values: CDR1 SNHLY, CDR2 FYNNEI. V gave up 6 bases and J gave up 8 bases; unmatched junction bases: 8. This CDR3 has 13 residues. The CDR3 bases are TGTGCCAGCAGGGGACAGGCAATGCAGGGCTACACCTTC. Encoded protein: CASRGQAMQGYTF.